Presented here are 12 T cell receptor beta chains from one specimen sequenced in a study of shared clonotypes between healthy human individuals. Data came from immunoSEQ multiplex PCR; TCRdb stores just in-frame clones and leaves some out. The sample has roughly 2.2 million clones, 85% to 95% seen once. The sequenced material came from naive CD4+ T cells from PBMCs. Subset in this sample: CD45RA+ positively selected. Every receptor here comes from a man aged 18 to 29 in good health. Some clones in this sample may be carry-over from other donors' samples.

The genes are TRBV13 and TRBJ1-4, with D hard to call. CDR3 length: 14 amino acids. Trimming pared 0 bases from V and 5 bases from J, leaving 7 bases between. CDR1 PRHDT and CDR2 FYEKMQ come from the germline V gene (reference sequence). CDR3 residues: CASSLGRENEKLFF. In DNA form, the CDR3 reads TGTGCCAGCAGCTTAGGCCGGGAGAATGAAAAACTGTTTTTT.

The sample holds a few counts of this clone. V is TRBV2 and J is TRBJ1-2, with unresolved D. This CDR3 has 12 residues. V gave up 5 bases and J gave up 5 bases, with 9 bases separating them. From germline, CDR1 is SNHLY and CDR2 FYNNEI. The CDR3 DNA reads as TGTGCCAGCAGTATACTTAGGTATGGCTACACCTTC. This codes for CASSILRYGYTF.

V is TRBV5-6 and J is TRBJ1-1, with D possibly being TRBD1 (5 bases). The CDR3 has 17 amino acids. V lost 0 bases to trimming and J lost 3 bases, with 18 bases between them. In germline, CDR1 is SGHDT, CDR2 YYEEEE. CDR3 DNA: TGTGCCAGCAGCTTGGGGCTGGCAGGGAGTGGGTACACTGAAGCTTTCTTT. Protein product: CASSLGLAGSGYTEAFF.

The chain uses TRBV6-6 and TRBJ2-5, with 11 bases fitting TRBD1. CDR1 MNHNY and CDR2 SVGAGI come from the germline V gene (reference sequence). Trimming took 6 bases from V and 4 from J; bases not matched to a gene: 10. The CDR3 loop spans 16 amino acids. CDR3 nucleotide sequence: TGTGCCAGCAGCCGCGGACAGGGGGCGTCTAGAGAGACCCAGTACTTC. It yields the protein CASSRGQGASRETQYF.

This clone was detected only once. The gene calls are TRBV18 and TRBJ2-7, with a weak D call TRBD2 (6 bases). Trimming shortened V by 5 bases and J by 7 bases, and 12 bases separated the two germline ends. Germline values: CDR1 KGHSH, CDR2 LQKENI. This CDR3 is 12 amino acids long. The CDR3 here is CASSKMGREQYF. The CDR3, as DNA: TGTGCCAGCTCAAAGATGGGGAGGGAGCAGTACTTC.

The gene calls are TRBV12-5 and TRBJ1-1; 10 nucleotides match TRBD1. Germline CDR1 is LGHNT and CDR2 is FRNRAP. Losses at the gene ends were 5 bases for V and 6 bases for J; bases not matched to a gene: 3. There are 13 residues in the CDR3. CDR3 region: CASGIGTGAEAFF. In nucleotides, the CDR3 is TGTGCTAGTGGTATCGGGACAGGGGCTGAAGCTTTCTTT.

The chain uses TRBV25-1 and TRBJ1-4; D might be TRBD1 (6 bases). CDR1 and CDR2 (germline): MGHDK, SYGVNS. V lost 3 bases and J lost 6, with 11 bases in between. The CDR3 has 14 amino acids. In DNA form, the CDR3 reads TGTGCCAGCAGTGAGGCCGGGGGCGATGAAAAACTGTTTTTT. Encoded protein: CASSEAGGDEKLFF.

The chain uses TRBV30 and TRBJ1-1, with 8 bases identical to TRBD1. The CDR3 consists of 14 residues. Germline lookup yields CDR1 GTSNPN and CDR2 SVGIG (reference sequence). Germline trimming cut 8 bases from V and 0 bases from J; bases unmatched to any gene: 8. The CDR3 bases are TGTGCCCGGGGCAGGGGGCCAATGAACACTGAAGCTTTCTTT. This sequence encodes CARGRGPMNTEAFF.

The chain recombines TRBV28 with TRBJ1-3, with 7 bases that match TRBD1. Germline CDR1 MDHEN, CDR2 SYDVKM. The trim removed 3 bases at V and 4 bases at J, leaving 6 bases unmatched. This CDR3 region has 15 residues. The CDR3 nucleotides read TGTGCCAGCAGTTTCCACAGGGGAGGAGGAAACACCATATATTTT. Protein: CASSFHRGGGNTIYF.

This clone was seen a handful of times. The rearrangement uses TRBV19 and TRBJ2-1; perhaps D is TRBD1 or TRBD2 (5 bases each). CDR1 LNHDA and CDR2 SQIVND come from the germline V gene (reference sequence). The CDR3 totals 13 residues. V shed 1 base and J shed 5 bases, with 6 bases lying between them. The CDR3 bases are TGTGCCAGTAGTATAGGAGGGGACAATGAGCAGTTCTTC. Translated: CASSIGGDNEQFF.

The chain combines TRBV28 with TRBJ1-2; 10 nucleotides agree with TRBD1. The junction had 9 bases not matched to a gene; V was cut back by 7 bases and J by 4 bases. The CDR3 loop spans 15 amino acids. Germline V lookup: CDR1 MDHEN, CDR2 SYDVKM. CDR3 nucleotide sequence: TGTGCCAGCACTGACAGGGGGCGGTTTGGCTATGGCTACACCTTC. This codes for CASTDRGRFGYGYTF.

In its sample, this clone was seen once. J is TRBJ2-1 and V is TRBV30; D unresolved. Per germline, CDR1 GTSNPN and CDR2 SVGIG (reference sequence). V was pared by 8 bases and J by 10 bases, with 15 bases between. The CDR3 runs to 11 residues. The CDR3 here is CALFSAYEQFF. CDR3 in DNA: TGTGCCCTATTCAGCGCGTACGAGCAGTTCTTC.